The T cell receptor beta chain under discussion was sequenced for a study of T cell repertoires in cytomegalovirus infection. TCRdb fed the reads into MiXCR, producing one record per CDR3 protein. The sample contains about 920,000 distinct CDR3 sequences, roughly 30% of which appear only once. In the case of this clonotype: Its specificity is unknown.

Trimming at V came to 10 bases and at J to 0 bases, leaving 12 bases not matched to a gene. The CDR3 length is 16 residues. Germline-derived CDR1 and CDR2 are LNHNV and YYDKDF (reference sequence). The input for sequencing was cultured CD8+ T cells from PBMCs, taken from culture after CMV antigen stimulation. The genes are TRBV15 and TRBJ2-1; 7 bases fit TRBD1. This TCR came from a human donor in good health (CMV status not recorded). Some clones in this sample may be carry-over from other donors' samples. CDR3 protein: CAILATGVSSYNEQFF. The CDR3 DNA is TGTGCCATCCTCGCTACAGGGGTAAGCTCCTACAATGAGCAGTTCTTC.